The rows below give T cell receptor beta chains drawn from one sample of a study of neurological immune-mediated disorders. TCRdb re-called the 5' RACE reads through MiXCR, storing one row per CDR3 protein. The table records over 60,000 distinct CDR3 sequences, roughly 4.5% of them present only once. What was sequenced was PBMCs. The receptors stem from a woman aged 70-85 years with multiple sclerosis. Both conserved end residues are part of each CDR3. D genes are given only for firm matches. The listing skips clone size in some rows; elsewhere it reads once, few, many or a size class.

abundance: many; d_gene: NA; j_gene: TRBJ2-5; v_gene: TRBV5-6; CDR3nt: TGTGCCAGCAGCCCTGGGGGCCAGACCCAGTACTTC; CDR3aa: CASSPGGQTQYF
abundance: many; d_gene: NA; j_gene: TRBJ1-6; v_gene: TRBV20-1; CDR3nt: TGCAGTGCTAGAGCGCAGGCCGGGAATTCACCCCTCCACTTT; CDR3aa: CSARAQAGNSPLHF
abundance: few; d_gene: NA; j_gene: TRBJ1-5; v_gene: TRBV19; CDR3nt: TGTGCCAGTAGTATAGATCGATATCAGCCCCAGCATTTT; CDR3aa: CASSIDRYQPQHF
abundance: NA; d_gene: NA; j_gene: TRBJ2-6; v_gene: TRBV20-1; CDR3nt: TGCAGTGCTAGTATGGACCAACGTCAGCGAGGGGCCAACGTCCTGACTTTC; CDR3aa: CSASMDQRQRGANVLTF
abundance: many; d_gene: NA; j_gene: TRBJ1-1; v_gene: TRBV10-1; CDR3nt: TGCGCCAGCAGTGAGTCGGGCCGCACTGAAGCTTTCTTT; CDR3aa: CASSESGRTEAFF
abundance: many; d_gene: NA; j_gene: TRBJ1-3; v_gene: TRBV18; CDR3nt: TGTGCCAGCTCACCCAGGACTGCCGCGAGCTCTGGAAACACCATATATTTT; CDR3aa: CASSPRTAASSGNTIYF
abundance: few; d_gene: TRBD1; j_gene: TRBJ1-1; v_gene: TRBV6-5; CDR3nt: TGTGCCAGCAGTTTACAGGGGGCGAGGAGCACTGAAGCTTTCTTT; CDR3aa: CASSLQGARSTEAFF
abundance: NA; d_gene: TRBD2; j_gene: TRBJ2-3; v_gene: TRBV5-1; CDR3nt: TGCGCCAGCAGCTTGCTAGCGGGAGTGATTGCAGCAGATACGCAGTATTTT; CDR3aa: CASSLLAGVIAADTQYF
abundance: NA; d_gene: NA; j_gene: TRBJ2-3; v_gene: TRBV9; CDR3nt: TGTGCCAGCAGCGTAGCGGGCAGGGTCGGAGATACGCAGTATTTT; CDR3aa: CASSVAGRVGDTQYF
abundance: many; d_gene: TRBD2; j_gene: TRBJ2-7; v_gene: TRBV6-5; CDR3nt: TGTGCCAGCAAAGGCGGGAGGCCACTTGACTACGAGCAGTACTTC; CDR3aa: CASKGGRPLDYEQYF
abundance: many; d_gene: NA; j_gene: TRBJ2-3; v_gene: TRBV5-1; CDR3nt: TGCGCCAGCAGCTTGGGTCCTCTGACGGGAGCAGATACGCAGTATTTT; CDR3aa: CASSLGPLTGADTQYF
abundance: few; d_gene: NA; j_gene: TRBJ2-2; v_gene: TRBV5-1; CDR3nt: TGCGCCAGCAGCCTACCAACAAACACCGGGGAGCTGTTTTTT; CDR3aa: CASSLPTNTGELFF
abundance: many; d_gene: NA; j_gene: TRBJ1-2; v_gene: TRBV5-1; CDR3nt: TGCGCCAGCAGCTTGACCGGGACATATGGCTACACCTTC; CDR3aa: CASSLTGTYGYTF
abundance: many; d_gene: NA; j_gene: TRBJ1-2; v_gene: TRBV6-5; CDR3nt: TGTGCCAGCAGAGACAGAGAGACCTATGGCTACACCTTC; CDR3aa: CASRDRETYGYTF
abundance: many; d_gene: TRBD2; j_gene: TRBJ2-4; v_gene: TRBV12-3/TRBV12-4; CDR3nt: TGTGCCAGCAGTCTCCGGACTAGCGGGGTAGCCAAAAACATTCAGTACTTC; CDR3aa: CASSLRTSGVAKNIQYF
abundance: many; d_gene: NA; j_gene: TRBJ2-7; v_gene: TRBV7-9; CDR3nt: TGTGCCAGCAGCTTATGGACCCAAAACACCGAGCAGTACTTC; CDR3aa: CASSLWTQNTEQYF
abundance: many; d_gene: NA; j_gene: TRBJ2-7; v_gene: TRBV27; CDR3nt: TGTGCCAGCAGTTTATCGAGTCAGGGGTCCGAGCAGTACTTC; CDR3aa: CASSLSSQGSEQYF
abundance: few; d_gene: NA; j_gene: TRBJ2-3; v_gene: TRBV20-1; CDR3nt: TGCAGTGCTACCCCTAAGGGCCATCTTAATACGCAGTATTTT; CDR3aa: CSATPKGHLNTQYF
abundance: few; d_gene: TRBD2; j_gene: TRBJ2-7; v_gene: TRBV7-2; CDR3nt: TGTGCCAGCAGCTTAGAAACTAGCGGGAGGGCCTACGAGCAGTACTTC; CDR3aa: CASSLETSGRAYEQYF
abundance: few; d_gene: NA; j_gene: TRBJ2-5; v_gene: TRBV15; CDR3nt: TGTGCCACCAGCCCCCGAAGGATAGTGGTCGGCGAGACCCAGTACTTC; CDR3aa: CATSPRRIVVGETQYF
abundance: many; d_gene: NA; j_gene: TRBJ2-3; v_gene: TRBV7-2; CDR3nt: TGTGCCAGCGGGTGGATCCAGGGCACAGATACGCAGTATTTT; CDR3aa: CASGWIQGTDTQYF
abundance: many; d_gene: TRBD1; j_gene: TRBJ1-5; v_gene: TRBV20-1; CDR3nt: TGCAGTGCGTCGACAGGGAGGGAGACCCAGCATTTT; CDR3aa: CSASTGRETQHF
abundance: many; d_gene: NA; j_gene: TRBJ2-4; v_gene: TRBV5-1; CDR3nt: TGCGCCAGCAGCTTCGAAGGGGGGGACATTCAGTACTTC; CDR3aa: CASSFEGGDIQYF
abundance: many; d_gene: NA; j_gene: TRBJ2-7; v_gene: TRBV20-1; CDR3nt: TGCAGTGCTGCCCGGGACGGGCCCTACGAGCAGTACTTC; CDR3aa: CSAARDGPYEQYF
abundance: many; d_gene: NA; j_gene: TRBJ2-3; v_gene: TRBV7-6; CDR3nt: TGTGCCAGCAGCCCGCACACCGACCCGGGCACAGATACGCAGTATTTT; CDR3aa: CASSPHTDPGTDTQYF
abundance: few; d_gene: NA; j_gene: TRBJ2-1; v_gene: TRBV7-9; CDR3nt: TGTGCCAGCAGCTCCTCCCCCCTTGGTGAGCAGTTCTTC; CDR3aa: CASSSSPLGEQFF
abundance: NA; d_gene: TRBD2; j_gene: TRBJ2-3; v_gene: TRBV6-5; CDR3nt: TGTGCCAGCAGTTACTTGGGGACTAGCGGGACGGCCCCGCAGTATTTT; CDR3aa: CASSYLGTSGTAPQYF
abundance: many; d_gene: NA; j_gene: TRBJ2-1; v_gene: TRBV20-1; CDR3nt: TGCAGTGCTAGAACTAGCCAGGGTCTCTACAATGAGCAGTTCTTC; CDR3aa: CSARTSQGLYNEQFF
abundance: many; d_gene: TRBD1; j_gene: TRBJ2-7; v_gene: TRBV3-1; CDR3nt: TGTGCCAGCAGCCTTAGGACAGGGACTCACGAGCAGTACTTC; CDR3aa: CASSLRTGTHEQYF
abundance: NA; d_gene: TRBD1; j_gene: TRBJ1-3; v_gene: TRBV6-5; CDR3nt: TGTGCCAGCAGTTACTCGTCTGATGCAGGGGGCTCTGGAAACACCATATATTTT; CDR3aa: CASSYSSDAGGSGNTIYF
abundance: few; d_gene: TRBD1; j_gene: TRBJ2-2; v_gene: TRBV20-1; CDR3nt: TGCAGTGCTAGAGAAGCCCACAGGGGAGACGGGGAGCTGTTTTTT; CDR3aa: CSAREAHRGDGELFF
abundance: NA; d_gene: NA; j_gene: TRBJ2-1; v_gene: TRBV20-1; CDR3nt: TGCAGTCCAGCACCCCGGGCTCGGGATGAGCAGTTCTTC; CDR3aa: CSPAPRARDEQFF
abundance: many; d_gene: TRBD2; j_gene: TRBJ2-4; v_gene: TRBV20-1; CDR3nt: TGCAGTGCAGCCCCGGGACTAGCGGCCAGAGGGGCCAAAAACATTCAGTACTTC; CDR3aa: CSAAPGLAARGAKNIQYF
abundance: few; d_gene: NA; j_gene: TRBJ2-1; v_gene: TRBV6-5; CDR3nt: TGTGCCAGCAGTTACCCAGGGGAATCGGATGAGCAGTTCTTC; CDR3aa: CASSYPGESDEQFF
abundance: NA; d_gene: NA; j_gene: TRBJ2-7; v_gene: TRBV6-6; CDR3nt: TGTGCCAGCAGATCGCCTAGGTACGAGCAGTACTTC; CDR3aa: CASRSPRYEQYF
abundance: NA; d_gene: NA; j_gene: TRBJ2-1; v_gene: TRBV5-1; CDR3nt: TGCGCCAGCAGCTTCAGGCAGGGTGAGCAGTTCTTC; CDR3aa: CASSFRQGEQFF
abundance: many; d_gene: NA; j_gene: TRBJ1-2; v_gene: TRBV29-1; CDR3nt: TGCAGCGTTAGGGGTTATGGCTACACCTTC; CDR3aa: CSVRGYGYTF
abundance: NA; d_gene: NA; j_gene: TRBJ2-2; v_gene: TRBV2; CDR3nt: TGTGCCAGCAGTGAAGCGAGGTCCAACACCGGGGAGCTGTTTTTT; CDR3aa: CASSEARSNTGELFF
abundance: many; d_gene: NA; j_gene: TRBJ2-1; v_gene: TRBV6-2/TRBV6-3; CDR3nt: TGTGCCAGCAGTTATTTAGCCAGGAACAATGAGCAGTTCTTC; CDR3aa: CASSYLARNNEQFF
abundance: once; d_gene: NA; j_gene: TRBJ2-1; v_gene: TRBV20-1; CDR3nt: TGCAGTGCTAGAGGACTACAAATCAATGAGCAGTTCTTC; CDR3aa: CSARGLQINEQFF
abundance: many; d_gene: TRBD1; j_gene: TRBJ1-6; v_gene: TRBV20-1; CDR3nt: TGTAGTGCCCCAAGGGACAGGGGCATTAGTTCACCCCTCCACTTT; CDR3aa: CSAPRDRGISSPLHF
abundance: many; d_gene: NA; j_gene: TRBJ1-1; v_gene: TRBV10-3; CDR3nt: TGTGCCATCAGTGACTCCGACAGCCCCCGTGAAGCTTTCTTT; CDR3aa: CAISDSDSPREAFF
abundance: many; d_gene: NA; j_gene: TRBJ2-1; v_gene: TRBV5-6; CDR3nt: TGTGCCAGCAGCCCCCTCAACCGGGCTGAGCAGTTCTTC; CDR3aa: CASSPLNRAEQFF
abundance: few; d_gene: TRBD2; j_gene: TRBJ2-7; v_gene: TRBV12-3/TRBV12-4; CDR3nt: TGTGCCAGCAGTCCCCGGACTAGCCTAAACTACGAGCAGTACTTC; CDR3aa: CASSPRTSLNYEQYF
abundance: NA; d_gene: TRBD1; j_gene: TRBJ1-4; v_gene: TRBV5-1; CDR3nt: TGCGCCAGCAGCTTGGCCGGGACAGGGAACGAAAAACTGTTTTTT; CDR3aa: CASSLAGTGNEKLFF
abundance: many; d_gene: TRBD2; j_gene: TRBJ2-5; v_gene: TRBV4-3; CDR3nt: TGCGCCAGCAGCCGACTCAGGACGGGTAGCGGGAGGGAAGAGACCCAGTACTTC; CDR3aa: CASSRLRTGSGREETQYF
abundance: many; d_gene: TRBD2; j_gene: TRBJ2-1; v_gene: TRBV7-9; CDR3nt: TGTGCCGGGACGAGGGCTAGCGGGAGTAATGAGCAGTTCTTC; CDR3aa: CAGTRASGSNEQFF
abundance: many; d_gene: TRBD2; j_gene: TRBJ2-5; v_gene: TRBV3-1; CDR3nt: TGTGCCAGCAGCCAAGTTTCCCGGACTAGCACAGAGACCCAGTACTTC; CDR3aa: CASSQVSRTSTETQYF